The entry that follows covers one T cell receptor (beta chain) sequence. These data are taken from a study of cytomegalovirus exposure and HLA in healthy donors. Vbeta (60) and Jbeta (13) primers were used in the PCR. The assay was immunoSEQ multiplex PCR, and TCRdb's table has in-frame clones only and misses some. The profile covers about 200,000 clones, with roughly 80% appearing a single time and approximately 0.36% taken by the ten largest. Sequenced: PBMCs. This sequence originates from a male donor in good health and CMV-seropositive.

For the CDR3, the DNA is TGCGCCAGCAGCCAAGTAGCGGGGTTCTCCTACAATGAGCAGTTCTTC. Its translation: CASSQVAGFSYNEQFF. This chain links TRBV4-1 with TRBJ2-1; 8 nucleotides match TRBD2. CDR3 length: 16 residues. Germline V lookup: CDR1 MGHRA, CDR2 YSYEKL. J gave up 0 bases and V 1 base, and 2 bases lay outside the gene matches.